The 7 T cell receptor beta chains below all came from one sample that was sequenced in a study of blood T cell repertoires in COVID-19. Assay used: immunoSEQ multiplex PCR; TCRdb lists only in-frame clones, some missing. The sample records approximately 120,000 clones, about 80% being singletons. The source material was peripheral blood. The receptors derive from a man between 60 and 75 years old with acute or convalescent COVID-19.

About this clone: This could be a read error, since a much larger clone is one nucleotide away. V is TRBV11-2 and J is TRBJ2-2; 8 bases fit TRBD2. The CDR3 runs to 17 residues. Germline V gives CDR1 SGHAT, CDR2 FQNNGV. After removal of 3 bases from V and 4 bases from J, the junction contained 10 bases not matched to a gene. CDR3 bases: TGTGCCAGCAGCTTGCGGGTTAGGGCGGGGGGCACCGGGGAGCTGTTTTTT. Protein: CASSLRVRAGGTGELFF.

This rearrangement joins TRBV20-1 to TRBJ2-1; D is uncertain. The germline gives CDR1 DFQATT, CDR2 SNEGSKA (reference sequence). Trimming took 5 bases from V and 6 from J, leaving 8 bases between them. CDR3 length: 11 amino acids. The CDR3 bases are TGCAGTGCTGGGCAGGCCAATGAGCAGTTCTTC. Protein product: CSAGQANEQFF.

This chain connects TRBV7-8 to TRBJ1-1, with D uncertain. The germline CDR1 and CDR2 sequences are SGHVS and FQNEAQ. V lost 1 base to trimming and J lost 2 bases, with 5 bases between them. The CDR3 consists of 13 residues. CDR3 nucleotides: TGTGCCAGCAGCTTAGAACTAAACACTGAAGCTTTCTTT. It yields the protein CASSLELNTEAFF.

The CDR3: CASPRGLGEKLFF. The CDR3 DNA is TGTGCCAGCCCCCGGGGATTAGGAGAAAAACTGTTTTTT. This chain joins TRBV28 and TRBJ1-4; no firm D call. The CDR3 runs to 13 residues. The germline V and J ends were trimmed by 8 bases and 8 bases, with 15 bases remaining between them. CDR1 and CDR2 (germline): MDHEN, SYDVKM.

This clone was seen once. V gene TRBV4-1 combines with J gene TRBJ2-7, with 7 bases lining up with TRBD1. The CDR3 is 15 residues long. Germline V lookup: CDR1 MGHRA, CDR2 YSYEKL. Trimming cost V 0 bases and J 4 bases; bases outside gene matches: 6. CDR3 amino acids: CASSQESGGFYEQYF. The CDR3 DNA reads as TGCGCCAGCAGCCAAGAGTCAGGGGGATTTTACGAGCAGTACTTC.

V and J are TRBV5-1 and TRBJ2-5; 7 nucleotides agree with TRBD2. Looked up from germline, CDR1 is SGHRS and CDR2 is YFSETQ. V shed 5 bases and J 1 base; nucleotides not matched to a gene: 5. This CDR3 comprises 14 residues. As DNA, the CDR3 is TGCGCCAGCAGGACGGGGAGGGGCCAAGAGACCCAGTACTTC. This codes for CASRTGRGQETQYF.

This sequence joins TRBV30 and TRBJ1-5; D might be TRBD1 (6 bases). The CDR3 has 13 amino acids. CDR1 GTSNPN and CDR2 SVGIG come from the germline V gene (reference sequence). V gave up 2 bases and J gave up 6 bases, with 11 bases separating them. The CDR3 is CAWSLQGSQPQHF. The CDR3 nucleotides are TGTGCCTGGAGTCTGCAGGGGAGTCAGCCCCAGCATTTT.